This T cell receptor beta chain originates from a study of CD8 T cells in ankylosing spondylitis. Libraries of TCR beta came from quantitative 5'-RACE with molecular barcodes. MiXCR was run by TCRdb on the 5' RACE reads, yielding one entry per CDR3 protein. The top ten hold 7.8% of the sample, which has 250,000 to 300,000 distinct CDR3 sequences, about 19% seen once. The source of this sequence is a male donor with ankylosing spondylitis or in good health (not recorded which). Sample: blood, either unsorted or a sorted T cell fraction (not recorded which).

The CDR3 sequence: CASSQEGRGAADTQYF. Here the CDR3 DNA reads TGTGCCAGCAGCCAAGAGGGCAGGGGGGCCGCAGATACGCAGTATTTT. This chain joins TRBV4-2 and TRBJ2-3, with D possibly being TRBD1 (7 bases). V was shortened by 0 bases and J by 4 bases, with 14 bases between the two germline ends. This CDR3 is built from 16 residues. Germline V CDR1 and CDR2: LGHNA, YNFKEQ.